This T cell receptor beta chain was recovered during a study of blood T cell repertoires in COVID-19 (TCRdb year 2020). Turning to the overall study: Collaborator samples came from the United States, Italy and Spain and covered acute and convalescent phases of COVID-19. Where available, HLA class I and class II types were taken from metadata supplied by the sample provider and were not determined by assay-based typing. The material from the prospective study consisted of cDNA or gDNA derived from T cells, B-cell-depleted T cells, or PBMCs. Subjects who had been exposed to COVID-19, were actively infected with it, or had recovered from it provided the deeply sampled blood TCRbeta repertoires that made up the dataset. Nearly every sample came with metadata listing a de-identified subject ID, COVID-19 status, age in years and sex. The repertoires were made available in a free public database intended to serve as a resource for research on the immune response to SARS-CoV-2. The samples were drawn from the first 160 participants of the ongoing ImmuneRACE study and from 1,254 subjects provided by 6 global collaborators. What the work shows at the level of the full study, not this receptor alone: How much clinical and demographic metadata was included differed by source and by participant, and the metadata was provided uncurated.

TCRbeta CDR3 regions were amplified from genomic DNA by means of the immunoSEQ Assay, a bias-controlled multiplex PCR. Per the authors' processing: Within the assay, amplification of reference gene primers was used to estimate how many nucleated cells each sample contained. To quantify the absolute abundance of each unique TCRbeta CDR3 rearrangement, sequence reads were collapsed and filtered. For each sample, productive Simpson clonality was calculated as the square root of Simpson's diversity index across productive rearrangements. TCRdb took this table from immuneACCESS and kept in-frame rearrangements with V and J called. Such tables lack part of the clones; where checked against another copy, unresolved V genes explain under half of the gap, and the rest is unexplained. That table is the source of V, J and clone size, and D and trimming were worked out from the DNA. This sample is represented by roughly 30,000 clones; roughly 87% of them were singletons. Of the sample, 25% to 30% falls within the top ten clones.

Of note for this clone: The specificity of this receptor is unknown. Within one base of it there is no much larger clone, and no base qualities were kept.

Trimming removed 3 bases from V and 6 bases from J, leaving 20 bases between the germline ends. The CDR3 contains 17 residues, cysteine and phenylalanine counted. Only the CDR3 region is kept as DNA, spanning 51 bases read in frame from base 1. CDR1 SGHAT and CDR2 FQNNGV are derived from the germline V gene. Whole blood was collected in K2EDTA tubes by collaborating institutions according to the institutions' own protocols. For TCRbeta analysis, collaborators shipped samples as frozen whole blood, isolated PBMCs, or DNA extracted from either of those sample types. The receptor was derived from a man at least 80 years old with acute or convalescent COVID-19. The sequence links TRBV11-2 to TRBJ2-2; the best D guess is TRBD2, with 7 bases matching. Sequenced: peripheral blood. The sequenced DNA is TGTGCCAGCAGCTTTAGGGGGGGACGCCTGACGGCCGGGGAGCTGTTTTTT. This is translated as CASSFRGGRLTAGELFF. The full variable domain, completed from the reference TRBV11-2 and TRBJ2-2 proteins outside the CDR3, reads EAGVAQSPRYKIIEKRQSVAFWCNPISGHATLYWYQQILGQGPKLLIQFQNNGVVDDSQLPKDRFSAERLKGVDSTLKIQPAKLEDSAVYLCASSFRGGRLTAGELFFGEGSRLTVL.